The next 14 T cell receptor beta chains were all read from a single sample in a study of blood T cell repertoires in COVID-19. Sequenced by immunoSEQ multiplex PCR; TCRdb stores in-frame clones only, minus some. This sample has 400,000 to 500,000 clones, with roughly 88% found just once. The specimen sequenced was PBMCs or T cells enriched from blood (not recorded which). These receptors all stem from a woman aged 18-35 years who had been exposed to COVID-19.

This clone was counted between two and nine times. This chain links TRBV7-2 with TRBJ2-7; a weak D match, TRBD1 (6 bases). The CDR3 sequence is 13 residues long. Germline values: CDR1 SGHTA, CDR2 FQGNSA. Trimming left V 7 bases short and J 3 bases short, with 13 bases between. This CDR3 is CASTQYRDYEQYF. The CDR3 nucleotides are TGTGCCAGCACCCAGTACAGGGACTACGAGCAGTACTTC.

The V and J genes are TRBV28 and TRBJ1-1, with 9 bases identical to TRBD1. This CDR3 has 16 amino acids. Germline trimming cut 5 bases from V and 7 bases from J; bases unmatched to any gene: 14. Germline CDR1 reads MDHEN; CDR2 reads SYDVKM. CDR3 sequence: CASSILISGTGNEAFF. The CDR3 DNA reads as TGTGCCAGCAGTATACTAATCTCCGGGACAGGGAATGAAGCTTTCTTT.

The CDR3 sequence: CASSVGGGATSGDLRDTQYF. CDR3 bases: TGTGCCAGCAGCGTAGGAGGAGGGGCGACTAGCGGGGACCTACGAGATACGCAGTATTTT. The rearrangement joins TRBV9 to TRBJ2-3; 11 bases agree with TRBD2. This CDR3 contains 20 residues. Germline CDR1 SGDLS, CDR2 YYNGEE. Trimming removed 0 bases from V and 5 bases from J; junction bases left unmatched: 17.

This clone was found once. This chain links TRBV9 with TRBJ1-3; D ambiguous. This CDR3 spans 13 amino acids. Deletions cut 0 bases from V and 7 bases from J, with 8 bases between. Germline V lookup: CDR1 SGDLS, CDR2 YYNGEE. The DNA of the CDR3 is TGTGCCAGCAGCGTAGGAGGCGGTAACACCATATATTTT. It specifies CASSVGGGNTIYF.

The rearrangement joins TRBV7-2 to TRBJ2-5, with 7 bases identical to TRBD1. Germline V CDR1 and CDR2: SGHTA, FQGNSA. The CDR3 has 14 amino acids. Trimming took 5 bases from V and 3 from J; bases not matched to a gene: 6. CDR3 coding DNA: TGTGCCAGCAGCCTATATACAGGGGAAGAGACCCAGTACTTC. Translated: CASSLYTGEETQYF.

The chain links TRBV28 to TRBJ1-4; no firm D call. This CDR3 contains 12 residues. The V end was cut by 6 bases, the J end by 4 bases, with 6 bases between. Per the germline V gene, CDR1 is MDHEN and CDR2 is SYDVKM. The CDR3 here is CASSTNNEKLFF. CDR3 DNA sequence: TGTGCCAGCAGCACTAATAATGAAAAACTGTTTTTT.

This sequence joins TRBV10-1 and TRBJ2-7; the match to TRBD2 covers 11 bases. Germline V CDR1 and CDR2: WNHNN, SYGVQD (reference sequence). Trimming removed 3 bases from V and 4 bases from J; junction bases left unmatched: 5. The CDR3 length is 15 residues. CDR3 DNA: TGCGCCAGCAGTGATAGCGGGAGGGCCTCATACGAGCAGTACTTC. Encoded protein: CASSDSGRASYEQYF.

The chain carries TRBV4-3 and TRBJ1-2, with D perhaps TRBD1 (5 bases). Per the germline V gene, CDR1 is LGHNA and CDR2 is YSLEER. This CDR3 has 16 amino acids. V shed 0 bases and J shed 4 bases, with 15 bases lying between them. The CDR3 sequence is CASSQDGQGRLYGYTF. The CDR3 DNA reads TGCGCCAGCAGCCAAGATGGGCAGGGCAGGCTCTATGGCTACACCTTC.

The chain employs TRBV9 and TRBJ1-2; D gene unclear. The CDR3 runs to 14 residues. The V end lost 4 bases, the J end lost 0 bases, and 10 bases lay between the germline ends. The germline V gene encodes CDR1 SGDLS and CDR2 YYNGEE. This CDR3 is CASSLDTANYGYTF. In DNA, the CDR3 is TGTGCCAGCAGCCTTGATACAGCTAACTATGGCTACACCTTC. The full variable domain, with the rest looked up from reference TRBV9 and TRBJ1-2, is DSGVTQTPKHLITATGQRVTLRCSPRSGDLSVYWYQQSLDQGLQFLIQYYNGEERAKGNILERFSAQQFPDLHSELNLSSLELGDSALYFCASSLDTANYGYTFGSGTRLTVV.

J is TRBJ2-1 and V is TRBV7-2; 9 bases are a match to TRBD2. Germline V lookup: CDR1 SGHTA, CDR2 FQGNSA. Trimming at V came to 5 bases and at J to 0 bases, leaving 5 bases not matched to a gene. The CDR3 runs 16 residues. This CDR3 reads CASSALAGSSYNEQFF. CDR3 sequence (DNA): TGTGCCAGCAGCGCCCTAGCGGGAAGCTCCTACAATGAGCAGTTCTTC.

The rearrangement links TRBV28 to TRBJ2-5; tentatively, D is TRBD2 (6 bases). Looked up from germline, CDR1 is MDHEN and CDR2 is SYDVKM. The CDR3 runs to 15 residues. V was clipped by 3 bases and J by 2 bases, with 13 bases between them. This CDR3 is CASSFQGGPQETQYF. In nucleotides, the CDR3 is TGTGCCAGCAGTTTTCAGGGAGGACCGCAAGAGACCCAGTACTTC. The complete variable domain, with remaining parts taken from reference TRBV28 and TRBJ2-5, reads DVKVTQSSRYLVKRTGEKVFLECVQDMDHENMFWYRQDPGLGLRLIYFSYDVKMKEKGDIPEGYSVSREKKERFSLILESASTNQTSMYLCASSFQGGPQETQYFGPGTRLLVL.

The chain combines TRBV5-4 with TRBJ2-1; 10 nucleotides agree with TRBD2. CDR1 SGHNT and CDR2 YYREEE come from the germline V gene (reference sequence). V trimming: 4 bases; J trimming: 0 bases; junction bases outside the gene matches: 10. CDR3 length equals 18 residues. CDR3 protein: CASSGGTSASSSYNEQFF. In DNA, the CDR3 is TGTGCCAGCAGCGGGGGGACTAGCGCTTCGAGCTCCTACAATGAGCAGTTCTTC. Drawing the rest from reference TRBV5-4 and TRBJ2-1, the complete variable domain is ETGVTQSPTHLIKTRGQQVTLRCSSQSGHNTVSWYQQALGQGPQFIFQYYREEENGRGNFPPRFSGLQFPNYSSELNVNALELDDSALYLCASSGGTSASSSYNEQFFGPGTRLTVL.

This clone was seen a handful of times. The V call is TRBV14, the J call TRBJ1-1, with TRBD1 identical over 8 bases. The junction had 4 bases not matched to a gene; V was cut back by 7 bases and J by 0 bases. The germline CDR1 and CDR2 sequences are SGHDN and FVKESK. The CDR3 sequence is 14 residues long. CDR3 in amino acids: CASTTGVVNTEAFF. The DNA of the CDR3 is TGTGCCAGCACGACAGGGGTGGTGAACACTGAAGCTTTCTTT.

The J gene is TRBJ1-5, the V gene TRBV27, with D uncertain. Germline assignment: CDR1 MNHEY and CDR2 SMNVEV (reference sequence). Trimming left V 5 bases short and J 4 bases short, with 18 bases between. The CDR3 runs to 16 residues. The CDR3 protein is CASSPLFFGENQPQHF. In nucleotides, the CDR3 is TGTGCCAGCAGTCCGTTATTTTTCGGGGAAAATCAGCCCCAGCATTTT.